One and the same sample provided the 9 T cell receptor beta chains below, sequenced in a study of T cell responses to AZD1222 COVID-19 vaccine. Some clones are missing from TCRdb's copy, which holds only in-frame ones; the method was immunoSEQ multiplex PCR. The profile shows about 120,000 clones, over 75% of them singletons. The specimen comprised peripheral blood, sampled on day 0 of AZD1222 vaccination. The receptors were sampled from an adult in good health.

The chain couples TRBV29-1 to TRBJ1-2, with D unresolved. Trimming left V 7 bases short and J 7 bases short, with 16 bases between. This CDR3 is built from 12 residues. Germline V gives CDR1 SQVTM, CDR2 ANQGSEA. The CDR3 sequence: CSARSGLIGYTF. Written as DNA, the CDR3 is TGCAGCGCCCGTTCGGGCCTGATTGGCTACACCTTC. Variable domain in full (rest from reference TRBV29-1 and TRBJ1-2): SAVISQKPSRDICQRGTSLTIQCQVDSQVTMMFWYRQQPGQSLTLIATANQGSEATYESGFVIDKFPISRPNLTFSTLTVSNMSPEDSSIYLCSARSGLIGYTFGSGTRLTVV.

The gene calls are TRBV7-6 and TRBJ1-4; D call uncertain. The germline V gene has CDR1 SGHVS and CDR2 FNYEAQ. V was shortened by 5 bases and J by 8 bases, with 18 bases between the two germline ends. The CDR3 spans 15 residues. CDR3: CASSPRSSLGEKLFF. In DNA, the CDR3 is TGTGCCAGCAGCCCACGGAGTAGTCTCGGGGAAAAACTGTTTTTT.

The table lists this clone with a count of one. This rearrangement joins TRBV7-8 to TRBJ1-5; TRBD1 agrees at 7 bases. The CDR3 has 13 residues. J gave up 13 bases and V 1 base, and 7 bases lay outside the gene matches. Germline V gene data show CDR1 as SGHVS and CDR2 as FQNEAQ. CDR3 bases: TGTGCCAGCAGCTTAGGATCGGACAGGCTACAGCATTTT. This gives the protein CASSLGSDRLQHF.

The sample holds a few counts of this clone. This chain joins TRBV7-8 and TRBJ1-6; D possibly corresponds to TRBD1 (6 bases). Trimming stripped 1 base from V and 8 bases from J, with 12 bases between. Germline CDR1 SGHVS, CDR2 FQNEAQ. There are 15 residues in the CDR3. CDR3 residues: CASSLGRDTDSPLHF. The CDR3 DNA reads as TGTGCCAGCAGCTTAGGCCGGGACACTGATTCACCCCTCCACTTT.

This chain links TRBV10-3 with TRBJ1-5; D uncertain. This CDR3 comprises 15 residues. Germline V gene sequence: CDR1 ENHRY, CDR2 SYGVKD. The ends were cut back, 4 bases at V and 2 bases at J, with 12 bases in the middle. CDR3 loop: CAISGSGVGNQPQHF. For the CDR3, the DNA is TGTGCCATCAGTGGGTCCGGGGTGGGCAATCAGCCCCAGCATTTT.

This clone was seen only once. The chain has TRBV6-5 and TRBJ2-5, with 7 bases identical to TRBD1. Germline CDR1 reads MNHEY; CDR2 reads SVGAGI. V shed 4 bases, J shed 0 bases, and the junction held 5 bases outside the gene matches. The CDR3 extends over 15 amino acids. The CDR3 nucleotides read TGTGCCAGCAGTTCGGAGACAGGGTACCAAGAGACCCAGTACTTC. Its protein is CASSSETGYQETQYF.

J is TRBJ1-2 and V is TRBV29-1; D uncertain. CDR1 SQVTM and CDR2 ANQGSEA come from the germline V gene. This CDR3 region has 14 residues. The V and J ends lost 1 base and 6 bases respectively, with 15 bases between them. The CDR3 bases are TGCAGCGTTGAAGTTTCGGTTTATGGAGATGGCTACACCTTC. Translated: CSVEVSVYGDGYTF.

The chain links TRBV11-2 to TRBJ1-1, with 9 bases matching TRBD1. The V segment lost 5 bases and the J segment 7 bases; nucleotides outside the gene matches: 5. CDR1 is SGHAT, CDR2 FQNNGV, per germline. The CDR3 has 13 residues. The chain's CDR3 is CASSQDRGGEAFF. The CDR3 region has the DNA TGTGCCAGCAGCCAGGACAGGGGCGGTGAAGCTTTCTTT.

The chain recombines TRBV5-1 with TRBJ2-2; D unclear. The CDR3 is 15 amino acids. Trimming stripped 0 bases from V and 0 bases from J, with 6 bases between. CDR1 is SGHRS, CDR2 YFSETQ, per germline. The chain's CDR3 is CASSLDGANTGELFF. CDR3 bases: TGCGCCAGCAGCTTGGACGGCGCGAACACCGGGGAGCTGTTTTTT.